This T cell receptor beta chain is from a study of blood T cell repertoires in COVID-19. Study context: The analysed material was cDNA or gDNA that came from T cells, B-cell-depleted T cells, or PBMCs.

Per the study methods: Scientists estimated how many nucleated cells there were by amplifying reference gene primers. Profiled with immunoSEQ multiplex PCR; TCRdb holds only in-frame clones, not every one. That table gives V, J and clone size, and the DNA gave D and trimming. The sample lists about 230,000 clones; around four fifths were seen once. CDR1 and CDR2 (germline): MNHEY, SVGAGI. Trimming cost V 6 bases and J 5 bases, with 6 bases left between them. The CDR3 runs to 11 residues. The sequenced sample consisted of peripheral blood. The chain combines TRBV6-5 with TRBJ2-3, with D uncertain. This TCR came from a man in his forties or fifties with acute or convalescent COVID-19. Written as DNA, the CDR3 is TGTGCCAGCAGAACACAAGATACGCAGTATTTT. It translates to CASRTQDTQYF.